The rows below give T cell receptor beta chains drawn from one sample of a study of cytomegalovirus exposure and HLA in healthy donors. Libraries were prepared by immunoSEQ multiplex PCR; TCRdb keeps only in-frame clonotypes and omits some of them. In the table there are 90,000 to 140,000 clones, under 85% of which are singletons. Specimen: PBMCs. The receptors were gathered from a man aged 18 to 29 in good health and CMV-seronegative. CDR3s include the opening cysteine and the closing phenylalanine or tryptophan. The D gene is left open where the match is weak. A row's size may be missing; if present it is once, few, many or a size class.

CDR3 DNA: TGTGCCATCAGTGAGAGTCCAGTCAGGGGAAGGACTGAAGCTTTCTTT
CDR3 protein: CAISESPVRGRTEAFF
V gene: TRBV10-3
D gene: -
clone size: few
J gene: TRBJ1-1

CDR3 DNA: TGTGCCAGCTTAGGGGGACAGGGGTACGAGCAGTACTTC
CDR3 protein: CASLGGQGYEQYF
V gene: TRBV28
D gene: TRBD1
clone size: -
J gene: TRBJ2-7

CDR3 DNA: TGTGCCAGCAGCTCCCCGAGAGGGAATAATGAAAAACTGTTTTTT
CDR3 protein: CASSSPRGNNEKLFF
V gene: TRBV7-2
D gene: -
clone size: -
J gene: TRBJ1-4

CDR3 DNA: TGTGCCGCAGGGGACAGGGAAGAGACCCAGTACTTC
CDR3 protein: CAAGDREETQYF
V gene: TRBV6-1
D gene: TRBD1
clone size: -
J gene: TRBJ2-5

CDR3 DNA: TGTGCCGGCAGTGCCGGGGGTGTTAGCGAGACCCAGTACTTC
CDR3 protein: CAGSAGGVSETQYF
V gene: TRBV28
D gene: -
clone size: -
J gene: TRBJ2-5

CDR3 DNA: TGTGCCAGCAGTTACTCGTCCCGGACTGCATACTATGGCTACACCTTC
CDR3 protein: CASSYSSRTAYYGYTF
V gene: TRBV6-5
D gene: -
clone size: -
J gene: TRBJ1-2

CDR3 DNA: TGCGCCAGCAGTGAGGCGCTAGCGGGGAACACCGGGGAGCTGTTTTTT
CDR3 protein: CASSEALAGNTGELFF
V gene: TRBV10-1
D gene: TRBD2
clone size: -
J gene: TRBJ2-2

CDR3 DNA: TGTGCCAGCAGCTTGGTTCTGGGACAGGGCCTAAACACCGGGGAGCTGTTTTTT
CDR3 protein: CASSLVLGQGLNTGELFF
V gene: TRBV5-4
D gene: TRBD1
clone size: few
J gene: TRBJ2-2

CDR3 DNA: TGTGCCAGCAGAACCGGTGGTGGCTATGGCTACACCTTC
CDR3 protein: CASRTGGGYGYTF
V gene: TRBV25-1
D gene: -
clone size: -
J gene: TRBJ1-2

CDR3 DNA: TGTGCCAGCAGCTTAGTTTCGGGGAAGCTGAATGAGCAGTTCTTC
CDR3 protein: CASSLVSGKLNEQFF
V gene: TRBV7-9
D gene: -
clone size: -
J gene: TRBJ2-1

CDR3 DNA: TGTGCCAGCAGCCTCAGGGTTGTGGACACTGAAGCTTTCTTT
CDR3 protein: CASSLRVVDTEAFF
V gene: TRBV28
D gene: -
clone size: -
J gene: TRBJ1-1

CDR3 DNA: TGTGCCAGCAGCTTGGGGACTAGCGGGATGTACAATGAGCAGTTCTTC
CDR3 protein: CASSLGTSGMYNEQFF
V gene: TRBV5-8
D gene: TRBD2
clone size: -
J gene: TRBJ2-1

CDR3 DNA: TGTGCCAGCCGTTATTTAGGGGCCGGTACTGAAGCTTTCTTT
CDR3 protein: CASRYLGAGTEAFF
V gene: TRBV6-6
D gene: -
clone size: -
J gene: TRBJ1-1

CDR3 DNA: TGTGCCAGCAGCTTGGAGGCAGGGGCCACTAACTATGGCTACACCTTC
CDR3 protein: CASSLEAGATNYGYTF
V gene: TRBV5-6
D gene: -
clone size: few
J gene: TRBJ1-2

CDR3 DNA: TGTGCCACCAGCAGCATAGCTACCTATGGCTACACCTTC
CDR3 protein: CATSSIATYGYTF
V gene: TRBV15
D gene: -
clone size: -
J gene: TRBJ1-2

CDR3 DNA: TGTGCCAGCCATTCTAGCGCATCACGAAAAAGCACAGATACGCAGTATTTT
CDR3 protein: CASHSSASRKSTDTQYF
V gene: TRBV25-1
D gene: -
clone size: -
J gene: TRBJ2-3

CDR3 DNA: TGTGCCAGCTCACCAGGACTGGACAGGGGTGTCTATGGCTACACCTTC
CDR3 protein: CASSPGLDRGVYGYTF
V gene: TRBV18
D gene: TRBD1
clone size: -
J gene: TRBJ1-2

CDR3 DNA: TGTGCCAGCACCACAGGGGGCGGAACAGCCCAGCATTTT
CDR3 protein: CASTTGGGTAQHF
V gene: TRBV7-2
D gene: TRBD1
clone size: -
J gene: TRBJ1-5